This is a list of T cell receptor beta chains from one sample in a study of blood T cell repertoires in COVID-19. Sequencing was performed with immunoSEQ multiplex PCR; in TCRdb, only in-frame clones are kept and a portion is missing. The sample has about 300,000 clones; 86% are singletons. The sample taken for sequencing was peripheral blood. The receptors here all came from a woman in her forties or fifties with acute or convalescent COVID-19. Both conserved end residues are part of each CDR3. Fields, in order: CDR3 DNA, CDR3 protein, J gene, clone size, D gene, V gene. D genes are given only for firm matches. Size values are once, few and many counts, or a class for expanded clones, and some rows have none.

CDR3nt: TGCAGCGTAAGGGGGGGACAGGGGGCCTACGAGCAGTACTTC; CDR3aa: CSVRGGQGAYEQYF; j_gene: TRBJ2-7; abundance: NA; d_gene: TRBD1; v_gene: TRBV29-1
CDR3nt: TGTGCCAGCTGCTCCGGTAGGCCCCAGCATTTT; CDR3aa: CASCSGRPQHF; j_gene: TRBJ1-5; abundance: NA; d_gene: NA; v_gene: TRBV28
CDR3nt: TGTGCCAGCAGCCGAGGACTAGCGGACTACGAGCAGTACTTC; CDR3aa: CASSRGLADYEQYF; j_gene: TRBJ2-7; abundance: once; d_gene: TRBD2; v_gene: TRBV13
CDR3nt: TGTGCCAGCAGCCCATTGGGAGAGCCCGACTCAACTAATGAAAAACTGTTTTTT; CDR3aa: CASSPLGEPDSTNEKLFF; j_gene: TRBJ1-4; abundance: NA; d_gene: NA; v_gene: TRBV4-2
CDR3nt: TGTGCCAGCAGCGGTTTAGAGGAGACCCAGTACTTC; CDR3aa: CASSGLEETQYF; j_gene: TRBJ2-5; abundance: NA; d_gene: NA; v_gene: TRBV6-2/TRBV6-3
CDR3nt: TGTGCCAGCAGCCCCCCTGGGACTAGCGGGGAGACCCAGTACTTC; CDR3aa: CASSPPGTSGETQYF; j_gene: TRBJ2-5; abundance: NA; d_gene: TRBD2; v_gene: TRBV16
CDR3nt: TGTGCCAGCAGCTACAGGATAGAGGTCTATGGCTACACCTTC; CDR3aa: CASSYRIEVYGYTF; j_gene: TRBJ1-2; abundance: NA; d_gene: NA; v_gene: TRBV2
CDR3nt: TGTGCCAGCAGAACACAGACAGGGAAGGTAGGGCCCCAGCATTTT; CDR3aa: CASRTQTGKVGPQHF; j_gene: TRBJ1-5; abundance: NA; d_gene: TRBD1; v_gene: TRBV2
CDR3nt: TGCAGCGTTGAAAGAACATCGAACACTGAAGCTTTCTTT; CDR3aa: CSVERTSNTEAFF; j_gene: TRBJ1-1; abundance: NA; d_gene: NA; v_gene: TRBV29-1
CDR3nt: TGTGCCAGCAGCTTAGACAGGGGTTCAAATACGCAGTATTTT; CDR3aa: CASSLDRGSNTQYF; j_gene: TRBJ2-3; abundance: NA; d_gene: TRBD1; v_gene: TRBV7-3
CDR3nt: TGCGCCAGCAGCCCTACCCAAGCCCGACAGGGTCTGAACATTCAGTACTTC; CDR3aa: CASSPTQARQGLNIQYF; j_gene: TRBJ2-4; abundance: NA; d_gene: TRBD1; v_gene: TRBV5-1
CDR3nt: TGTGCCAGCAGCTTAGGGATGGGGGGACAAGAGACCCAGTACTTC; CDR3aa: CASSLGMGGQETQYF; j_gene: TRBJ2-5; abundance: NA; d_gene: NA; v_gene: TRBV13
CDR3nt: TGTGCCAGCATCAGGGTATTGGGCTATGGCTACACCTTC; CDR3aa: CASIRVLGYGYTF; j_gene: TRBJ1-2; abundance: NA; d_gene: NA; v_gene: TRBV6-5
CDR3nt: TGTGCCAGCAGCGAGACTAGCGGGACCGGGGAGCTGTTTTTT; CDR3aa: CASSETSGTGELFF; j_gene: TRBJ2-2; abundance: NA; d_gene: TRBD2; v_gene: TRBV7-2
CDR3nt: TGTGCCAGTCTCGCACAGGGATCCTATGGCTACACCTTC; CDR3aa: CASLAQGSYGYTF; j_gene: TRBJ1-2; abundance: NA; d_gene: NA; v_gene: TRBV6-5
CDR3nt: TGTGCCAGCTCACCCCAGTCCAGGGTGGACACCTACGAGCAGTACTTC; CDR3aa: CASSPQSRVDTYEQYF; j_gene: TRBJ2-7; abundance: once; d_gene: NA; v_gene: TRBV18
CDR3nt: TGTGCCACCAGTGATGGGCAAGCCCAGGGCACAGATACGCAGTATTTT; CDR3aa: CATSDGQAQGTDTQYF; j_gene: TRBJ2-3; abundance: NA; d_gene: NA; v_gene: TRBV24-1
CDR3nt: TGTGCCAGCAGCCCCCAAGGAGGACAGGGGGCCACTAATGAAAAACTGTTTTTT; CDR3aa: CASSPQGGQGATNEKLFF; j_gene: TRBJ1-4; abundance: NA; d_gene: TRBD1; v_gene: TRBV5-4
CDR3nt: TGTGCCAGCAGTGACCAGGGCGGGAGCGCAGATACGCAGTATTTT; CDR3aa: CASSDQGGSADTQYF; j_gene: TRBJ2-3; abundance: NA; d_gene: TRBD2; v_gene: TRBV6-4
CDR3nt: TGTGCCAGCAGCTACAGGATTCAACCAAGCTCTGGAAACACCATATATTTT; CDR3aa: CASSYRIQPSSGNTIYF; j_gene: TRBJ1-3; abundance: NA; d_gene: NA; v_gene: TRBV11-2
CDR3nt: TGCACACCTTCTCCGGCGGAGTGGCAATCGGGCAGGGACTATGGCTACACCTTC; CDR3aa: CTPSPAEWQSGRDYGYTF; j_gene: TRBJ1-2; abundance: NA; d_gene: NA; v_gene: TRBV29-1
CDR3nt: TGTGCCAGCAGTTTATCGTCCATCTCCAGAATCAATGAGCAGTTCTTC; CDR3aa: CASSLSSISRINEQFF; j_gene: TRBJ2-1; abundance: NA; d_gene: NA; v_gene: TRBV27
CDR3nt: TGTGCCAGCAGCCCGCCCCTCAACAGGGACCTGCGTGGCTACACCTTC; CDR3aa: CASSPPLNRDLRGYTF; j_gene: TRBJ1-2; abundance: NA; d_gene: NA; v_gene: TRBV9
CDR3nt: TGTGCCAGCAGCACCAGGGAGCCGGGACAGGGGGAAATATACGAGCAGTACTTC; CDR3aa: CASSTREPGQGEIYEQYF; j_gene: TRBJ2-7; abundance: NA; d_gene: TRBD1; v_gene: TRBV13
CDR3nt: TGTGCCTCGGGGGGTAGGGCTCCTGAAGCTTTCTTT; CDR3aa: CASGGRAPEAFF; j_gene: TRBJ1-1; abundance: once; d_gene: NA; v_gene: TRBV6-8
CDR3nt: TGTGCCAGCAGCCGCCGCCCGGGACAGGTTAACACTGAAGCTTTCTTT; CDR3aa: CASSRRPGQVNTEAFF; j_gene: TRBJ1-1; abundance: NA; d_gene: TRBD1; v_gene: TRBV4-2
CDR3nt: TGTGCCACCAGTGATCCTAGGGGTGATCAGCCCCAGCATTTT; CDR3aa: CATSDPRGDQPQHF; j_gene: TRBJ1-5; abundance: NA; d_gene: NA; v_gene: TRBV24-1
CDR3nt: TGTGCCAGTAAGGAGAGGAGAGGGATAGACTATGGCTACACCTTC; CDR3aa: CASKERRGIDYGYTF; j_gene: TRBJ1-2; abundance: NA; d_gene: NA; v_gene: TRBV19
CDR3nt: TGTGCCAGCAGCCGCACAGGGGGCAGGTACGAGCAGTACTTC; CDR3aa: CASSRTGGRYEQYF; j_gene: TRBJ2-7; abundance: once; d_gene: TRBD1; v_gene: TRBV3-1/TRBV3-2
CDR3nt: TGTGCTAGTGCTTCCGGGAGAGGAAGGGATACGCAGTATTTT; CDR3aa: CASASGRGRDTQYF; j_gene: TRBJ2-3; abundance: NA; d_gene: NA; v_gene: TRBV12-5
CDR3nt: TGTGCCAGCAGCTTTGCCACTTTAAATGAGCAGTTCTTC; CDR3aa: CASSFATLNEQFF; j_gene: TRBJ2-1; abundance: NA; d_gene: NA; v_gene: TRBV7-3
CDR3nt: TGTGCTAGTGAGAATGAGGGGGCTGCCTACAATGAGCAGTTCTTC; CDR3aa: CASENEGAAYNEQFF; j_gene: TRBJ2-1; abundance: NA; d_gene: TRBD1; v_gene: TRBV12-5
CDR3nt: TGCAGCCAATCCCGAGGGGGGGCAGATACGCAGTATTTT; CDR3aa: CSQSRGGADTQYF; j_gene: TRBJ2-3; abundance: NA; d_gene: NA; v_gene: TRBV29-1
CDR3nt: TGTGCCAGCAGTTACGGACAGGGAAGGGACGAGCAGTACTTC; CDR3aa: CASSYGQGRDEQYF; j_gene: TRBJ2-7; abundance: NA; d_gene: TRBD1; v_gene: TRBV6-5
CDR3nt: TGTGCCTGGAGTAAGGGCAGGGGAACAAACATTCAGTACTTC; CDR3aa: CAWSKGRGTNIQYF; j_gene: TRBJ2-4; abundance: NA; d_gene: NA; v_gene: TRBV30
CDR3nt: TGTGCCAGCAGCTTCGGTCATAGCAATCAGCCCCAGCATTTT; CDR3aa: CASSFGHSNQPQHF; j_gene: TRBJ1-5; abundance: NA; d_gene: NA; v_gene: TRBV5-6
CDR3nt: TGTGCCAGCAGTTCGCTGATTCGACAGGGGGGGAACAATGAGCAGTTCTTC; CDR3aa: CASSSLIRQGGNNEQFF; j_gene: TRBJ2-1; abundance: NA; d_gene: TRBD1; v_gene: TRBV28
CDR3nt: TGCGCCAGCAGCTTTAGCGGGGGCACCTACGAGCAGTACTTC; CDR3aa: CASSFSGGTYEQYF; j_gene: TRBJ2-7; abundance: NA; d_gene: TRBD2; v_gene: TRBV5-1
CDR3nt: TGTGCCAGCAGTGACCAGGGGGCTCAGCCCCAGCATTTT; CDR3aa: CASSDQGAQPQHF; j_gene: TRBJ1-5; abundance: once; d_gene: TRBD1; v_gene: TRBV2
CDR3nt: TGTGCCAGCAAACTCGACAGGGACGGCTACACCTTC; CDR3aa: CASKLDRDGYTF; j_gene: TRBJ1-2; abundance: NA; d_gene: TRBD1; v_gene: TRBV7-2
CDR3nt: TGTGCCAGCAGTCAAGGGACTAGCGGGATCTGGCGGGAGACCCAGTACTTC; CDR3aa: CASSQGTSGIWRETQYF; j_gene: TRBJ2-5; abundance: NA; d_gene: TRBD2; v_gene: TRBV7-3
CDR3nt: TGTGCCTGGACCCCGCCGGGACACAAAACGTACGAGCAGTACTTC; CDR3aa: CAWTPPGHKTYEQYF; j_gene: TRBJ2-7; abundance: NA; d_gene: NA; v_gene: TRBV30
CDR3nt: TGTGCCAGCAGCTTAGGGCTGGACAGGGGCAATCAGCCCCAGCATTTT; CDR3aa: CASSLGLDRGNQPQHF; j_gene: TRBJ1-5; abundance: NA; d_gene: TRBD1; v_gene: TRBV7-2
CDR3nt: TGTGCCAGCAGTTACGGGCAGGGGGCTAGCTATGGCTACACCTTC; CDR3aa: CASSYGQGASYGYTF; j_gene: TRBJ1-2; abundance: once; d_gene: TRBD1; v_gene: TRBV6-6